These 24 T cell receptor beta chains originate from one sample sequenced in a study of cytomegalovirus exposure and HLA in healthy donors. The PCR made use of 60 Vbeta and 13 Jbeta primers. Repertoires were generated with immunoSEQ multiplex PCR, while TCRdb's copy carries only in-frame clones and drops some. In the table there are around 100,000 clones, 75% to 85% of which are singletons. Sequencing was carried out using PBMCs. Source of these receptors: a woman younger than 30 in good health and CMV-seropositive.

This chain joins TRBV7-9 and TRBJ2-5; D uncertain. Between the trimmed V and J ends, which lost 5 bases and 7 bases, there was a span of 14 bases. Germline V gene sequence: CDR1 SEHNR, CDR2 FQNEAQ (reference sequence). This CDR3 has 13 amino acids. The CDR3 region is CASSREIRGTQYF. The CDR3 DNA sequence: TGTGCCAGCAGCCGCGAAATAAGAGGGACCCAGTACTTC.

The CDR3 region has the DNA TGTGCCAGCAGCTTAGTCCCCCAGGGGGCAAAGTACTTC. Its protein is CASSLVPQGAKYF. This chain links TRBV7-8 with TRBJ2-7; 8 bases are a match to TRBD1. Germline CDR1 reads SGHVS; CDR2 reads FQNEAQ. The CDR3 length is 13 residues. V lost 1 base to trimming and J lost 11 bases; unmatched junction nucleotides: 7.

This chain links TRBV7-9 with TRBJ2-5; D remains ambiguous. In germline, CDR1 is SEHNR, CDR2 FQNEAQ (reference sequence). Trimming left V 2 bases short and J 4 bases short, with 14 bases between. The CDR3 consists of 15 residues. The CDR3 bases are TGTGCCAGCAGCTTAAGCCGCCCTGGCGGAGAGACCCAGTACTTC. Translation gives CASSLSRPGGETQYF.

The chain carries TRBV11-2 and TRBJ1-3, with D possibly being TRBD1 (6 bases). The germline V gene has CDR1 SGHAT and CDR2 FQNNGV. The V end lost 6 bases, the J end lost 2 bases, and 14 bases lay between the germline ends. This CDR3 comprises 15 residues. CDR3 loop: CASSQTGSTGNTIYF. The CDR3 coding sequence is TGTGCCAGCAGTCAAACAGGGTCTACTGGAAACACCATATATTTT.

The V and J genes are TRBV7-9 and TRBJ2-7; 10 nucleotides align to TRBD1. Germline lookup yields CDR1 SEHNR and CDR2 FQNEAQ (reference sequence). This CDR3 comprises 14 residues. The ends lost 3 bases at V and 5 bases at J; junction bases unmatched: 4. The CDR3 DNA is TGTGCCAGCAGCTTTAGACAGGGGGCCCACGAGCAGTACTTC. Translated: CASSFRQGAHEQYF.

This clone was counted once. The V call is TRBV9, the J call TRBJ2-7; 9 bases are a match to TRBD2. Trimming cost V 1 base and J 6 bases; bases outside gene matches: 5. Per the germline V gene, CDR1 is SGDLS and CDR2 is YYNGEE. There are 14 residues in the CDR3. DNA for the CDR3: TGTGCCAGCAGCGTATCAAATAGCGGGAGCGAGCAGTACTTC. Its translation: CASSVSNSGSEQYF.

The rearrangement uses TRBV10-2 and TRBJ2-7; 8 positions match TRBD1. V was pared by 1 base and J by 11 bases, with 7 bases of the junction left unmatched. This CDR3 comprises 13 residues. Germline values: CDR1 WSHSY, CDR2 SAAADI. The CDR3 loop reads CASSEYTGGVKYF. In DNA, the CDR3 is TGCGCCAGCAGTGAGTATACAGGGGGAGTTAAGTACTTC.

The gene calls are TRBV6-5 and TRBJ1-2; 11 positions agree with TRBD1. The length of the CDR3 is 16 residues. Unmatched junction bases numbered 6, after V lost 2 bases and J lost 4 bases. Germline assignment: CDR1 MNHEY and CDR2 SVGAGI. The CDR3 DNA sequence: TGTGCCAGCAGTTACGGGAGGACAGGGGGCGGCTATGGCTACACCTTC. Translated: CASSYGRTGGGYGYTF.

The chain links TRBV11-2 to TRBJ2-3; TRBD2 aligns across 11 bases. Looked up from germline, CDR1 is SGHAT and CDR2 is FQNNGV. There are 19 residues in the CDR3. V lost 0 bases to trimming and J lost 0 bases; unmatched junction nucleotides: 8. For the CDR3, the DNA is TGTGCCAGCAGCTTAGATCGCATGGGACTAGCGGCTAGCACAGATACGCAGTATTTT. Translating gives CASSLDRMGLAASTDTQYF. The full variable domain, rest sourced from reference TRBV11-2 and TRBJ2-3, is EAGVAQSPRYKIIEKRQSVAFWCNPISGHATLYWYQQILGQGPKLLIQFQNNGVVDDSQLPKDRFSAERLKGVDSTLKIQPAKLEDSAVYLCASSLDRMGLAASTDTQYFGPGTRLTVL.

This sequence joins TRBV18 and TRBJ2-5; tentative D call: TRBD2 (6 bases). The DNA end lines up better with TRBJ2-7; the J call may be wrong. This CDR3 has 12 residues. In germline, CDR1 is KGHSH, CDR2 LQKENI. This chain's CDR3 is CASSPGDSEQYF. In DNA, the CDR3 is TGTGCCAGCTCCCCTGGGGACTCCGAGCAGTACTTC.

The chain joins TRBV4-1 to TRBJ1-5; 7 bases are shared with TRBD1. CDR1 MGHRA and CDR2 YSYEKL come from the germline V gene. This CDR3 has 15 amino acids. With 3 bases clipped from V and 1 base from J, the junction kept 3 bases outside the gene matches. This CDR3 reads CASSQTGNSNQPQHF. DNA of the CDR3: TGCGCCAGCAGCCAGACAGGGAACAGCAATCAGCCCCAGCATTTT.

The rearrangement joins TRBV11-1 to TRBJ2-7; the match to TRBD1 covers 9 bases. This CDR3 comprises 15 residues. V lost 2 bases, J lost 6 bases, and 8 bases stayed unmatched. Germline V gene lookup returns CDR1 SGHAT and CDR2 FQDESV (reference sequence). In DNA, the CDR3 is TGTGCCAGCAGCTTAACTGGGGGACAGGGCGTCGAGCAGTACTTC. It is translated as CASSLTGGQGVEQYF.

The chain is built from TRBV5-1 and TRBJ1-1; D gene uncertain. V lost 0 bases to trimming and J lost 4 bases, with 10 bases between them. This CDR3 contains 14 residues. In germline, CDR1 is SGHRS, CDR2 YFSETQ. CDR3 sequence (DNA): TGCGCCAGCAGCTTGGCCAGCCGAGGCACTGAAGCTTTCTTT. It specifies CASSLASRGTEAFF.

The chain joins TRBV11-2 to TRBJ2-1; TRBD2 aligns across 11 bases. CDR3 length: 17 residues. The J segment lost 4 bases and the V segment lost 1 base, leaving 6 bases of the junction unmatched. The germline CDR1 and CDR2 sequences are SGHAT and FQNNGV. The CDR3 here is CASSLVPSGRPYNEQFF. CDR3 in DNA: TGTGCCAGCAGCTTAGTTCCTAGCGGGAGGCCTTACAATGAGCAGTTCTTC.

This chain uses TRBV5-1 with TRBJ1-2; D not certain. CDR3 length: 14 residues. Germline loops: CDR1 SGHRS, CDR2 YFSETQ. V lost 0 bases and J 2 bases, leaving 8 bases between the germline ends. The CDR3 bases are TGCGCCAGCAGCTTGGGGGCAGACAACTATGGCTACACCTTC. Protein sequence: CASSLGADNYGYTF.

This clone was picked up a small number of times. The chain has TRBV18 and TRBJ2-4, with D tentatively TRBD2 (5 bases). Trimming stripped 5 bases from V and 0 bases from J, with 11 bases between. CDR1 KGHSH and CDR2 LQKENI come from the germline V gene. The CDR3 extends over 15 amino acids. The CDR3 sequence is CASSSWGVAKNIQYF. The CDR3 DNA reads TGTGCCAGCTCATCATGGGGAGTAGCCAAAAACATTCAGTACTTC.

This clone was observed once. This sequence joins TRBV2 and TRBJ1-2; D is unresolved. Trimming cost V 4 bases and J 7 bases, with 10 bases left between them. Germline assignment: CDR1 SNHLY and CDR2 FYNNEI. CDR3 size: 12 residues. The CDR3 sequence: CASSGPGSGYTF. The CDR3 DNA follows: TGTGCCAGCAGTGGGCCCGGGTCTGGCTACACCTTC.

The chain is built from TRBV28 and TRBJ2-3, with 7 positions matching TRBD1. This CDR3 spans 14 amino acids. Trimming at V came to 8 bases and at J to 0 bases, leaving 5 bases not matched to a gene. Germline CDR1 is MDHEN and CDR2 is SYDVKM. CDR3 nucleotides: TGTGCCAGCGCGACAGGGAGAAGCACAGATACGCAGTATTTT. Its protein is CASATGRSTDTQYF. The full variable domain, with the rest looked up from reference TRBV28 and TRBJ2-3, is DVKVTQSSRYLVKRTGEKVFLECVQDMDHENMFWYRQDPGLGLRLIYFSYDVKMKEKGDIPEGYSVSREKKERFSLILESASTNQTSMYLCASATGRSTDTQYFGPGTRLTVL.

V usage is TRBV7-2 and J usage is TRBJ2-3; 9 bases fit TRBD2. Per the germline V gene, CDR1 is SGHTA and CDR2 is FQGNSA. This CDR3 has 16 residues. V dropped 0 bases and J dropped 6; count of bases not matched to a gene: 7. CDR3 in DNA: TGTGCCAGCAGCTTAGCCTTAGCGGGAGCGTTGGATACGCAGTATTTT. Its translation is CASSLALAGALDTQYF.

The count of this clone is one. The rearrangement joins TRBV7-9 to TRBJ2-5; 7 bases map to TRBD1. This CDR3 contains 14 residues. Germline CDR1 reads SEHNR; CDR2 reads FQNEAQ (reference sequence). V shed 2 bases, J shed 2 bases, and the junction held 2 bases outside the gene matches. This CDR3 is CASSLPRGQETQYF. CDR3 in DNA: TGTGCCAGCAGCTTACCCAGGGGGCAAGAGACCCAGTACTTC.

This clone turned up a few times. This sequence joins TRBV10-1 and TRBJ2-5; 7 bases fit TRBD1. V dropped 2 bases and J dropped 3; count of bases not matched to a gene: 3. The CDR3 has 14 residues. Looked up from germline, CDR1 is WNHNN and CDR2 is SYGVQD (reference sequence). The chain's CDR3 is CASSEEGTEETQYF. CDR3 DNA: TGCGCCAGCAGTGAGGAGGGGACAGAAGAGACCCAGTACTTC.

The gene calls are TRBV5-4 and TRBJ1-1; TRBD1 is a possible D gene (6 bases). V was clipped by 1 base and J by 3 bases, with 10 bases between them. CDR1 is SGHNT, CDR2 YYREEE, per germline (reference sequence). The CDR3 totals 14 residues. CDR3 coding DNA: TGTGCCAGCAGCTTGCGGCAGGGGTACACTGAAGCTTTCTTT. Amino acids: CASSLRQGYTEAFF.

This chain links TRBV10-3 with TRBJ2-7; 11 bases are a match to TRBD2. The CDR3 runs to 13 residues. Germline CDR1 and CDR2: ENHRY and SYGVKD. V lost 10 bases to trimming and J lost 6 bases; unmatched junction nucleotides: 8. The CDR3 protein is CATRSGRAGEQYF. CDR3 bases: TGTGCCACCCGTAGCGGGAGGGCCGGCGAGCAGTACTTC.

This rearrangement joins TRBV9 to TRBJ1-2; 8 bases are a match to TRBD1. The V gene's germline CDR1 is SGDLS and CDR2 YYNGEE. V was pared by 1 base and J by 4 bases, with 6 bases of the junction left unmatched. CDR3 length: 15 amino acids. CDR3 DNA sequence: TGTGCCAGCAGCGTATCCTCAGGGGGCGCCTATGGCTACACCTTC. Amino acid sequence: CASSVSSGGAYGYTF.